What follows is one T cell receptor (beta chain) and its context. The antigen is unknown. It was after more than 8 days of culture that CD4+ T cells were isolated. Nucleocapsid antibodies stayed negative before and after vaccination, showing no earlier SARS-CoV-2 infection. Days 3 and 7 saw half the medium replaced with IL-2 medium. The germline CDR1 and CDR2 sequences are SGHDT and YYEEEE. V lost 2 bases and J lost 10; bases outside the gene matches: 8. The CDR3 has 15 amino acids. This table comes from immunoSEQ multiplex PCR, and its TCRdb copy is limited to in-frame clones, with some not included. The table records 45,000 to 50,000 clones, approximately 61% of them present only once. The data were taken from a study of vaccination effects on CD4 cells after COVID-19. Study conclusions and caveats: Marked clonal contraction was seen in infection- and vaccine-induced clones late after vaccination.

Sequencing used CD4+ T cells from PBMCs cultured without peptide, obtained before COVID-19 vaccination. This TCR was recovered from a human donor who received a COVID-19 vaccine. The chain employs TRBV5-6 and TRBJ1-6; TRBD1 aligns across 8 bases. CDR3 amino acids: CASSLLDRAQSPLHF. In DNA, the CDR3 is TGTGCCAGCAGCTTACTGGACAGGGCCCAATCACCCCTCCACTTT.